Below, 17 T cell receptor beta chains from the same sample are listed, as sequenced in a study of blood T cell repertoires in COVID-19. Produced via immunoSEQ multiplex PCR; TCRdb's table is partial and in-frame only. The sample consists of 360,000 or so clones, roughly 90% of them appearing once. The sample was peripheral blood. The receptors here all came from a man aged 18 to 30 with active or convalescent COVID-19.

In regard to this clone: The junction shows a germline mismatch at one end, possibly a read error. The V call is TRBV29-1, the J call TRBJ1-1, with D unclear. Germline lookup yields CDR1 SQVTM and CDR2 ANQGSEA. The CDR3 runs 14 residues. The CDR3 here is CSVEGQDSNPEAFF. In DNA form, the CDR3 reads TGCAGCGTTGAAGGGCAGGACTCGAACCCTGAAGCTTTCTTT. The whole variable domain, filled in from reference TRBV29-1 and TRBJ1-1, reads SAVISQKPSRDICQRGTSLTIQCQVDSQVTMMFWYRQQPGQSLTLIATANQGSEATYESGFVIDKFPISRPNLTFSTLTVSNMSPEDSSIYLCSVEGQDSNPEAFFGQGTRLTVV.

This chain links TRBV30 with TRBJ2-1; possible D gene TRBD2, 6 bases. Germline values: CDR1 GTSNPN, CDR2 SVGIG (reference sequence). V was pared by 5 bases and J by 3 bases, with 8 bases between. CDR3 size: 12 residues. The DNA of the CDR3 is TGTGCCTGGGGGGGACTCTACAATGAGCAGTTCTTC. This gives the protein CAWGGLYNEQFF. Combining the CDR3 with reference TRBV30 and TRBJ2-1 gives the whole variable domain SQTIHQWPATLVQPVGSPLSLECTVEGTSNPNLYWYRQAAGRGLQLLFYSVGIGQISSEVPQNLSASRPQDRQFILSSKKLLLSDSGFYLCAWGGLYNEQFFGPGTRLTVL.

The chain recombines TRBV3-1 (or the pseudogene TRBV3-2) with TRBJ1-2; D possibly corresponds to TRBD1 (6 bases). Germline lookup yields CDR1 LGHDT and CDR2 YNNKEL (reference sequence). Trimming removed 0 bases from V and 7 bases from J, with 12 bases in between. CDR3 size: 14 residues. CDR3 residues: CASSQEAGAGGYTF. CDR3 DNA sequence: TGTGCCAGCAGCCAAGAGGCGGGGGCGGGTGGCTACACCTTC.

V usage is TRBV7-8 and J usage is TRBJ1-1; perhaps TRBD1 as D (6 bases). The germline V gene has CDR1 SGHVS and CDR2 FQNEAQ. V lost 2 bases and J 3 bases, leaving 13 bases between the germline ends. The CDR3 has 15 amino acids. In nucleotides, the CDR3 is TGTGCCAGCAGCTTATTAAGGGCAGGGGACACTGAAGCTTTCTTT. Protein: CASSLLRAGDTEAFF.

The chain carries TRBV5-4 and TRBJ1-3; D perhaps matches TRBD1 (5 bases). Trimming took off 2 bases at V and 4 bases at J, with 10 bases between the two ends. The CDR3 runs 14 residues. Germline V lookup: CDR1 SGHNT, CDR2 YYREEE (reference sequence). This CDR3 is CASSFGAWGNTIYF. CDR3 in DNA: TGTGCCAGCAGCTTTGGGGCGTGGGGAAACACCATATATTTT.

The V call is TRBV11-1, the J call TRBJ2-2; TRBD1 aligns across 8 bases. This CDR3 has 15 residues. Germline V gene lookup returns CDR1 SGHAT and CDR2 FQDESV (reference sequence). V shed 5 bases, J shed 5 bases, and the junction held 7 bases outside the gene matches. The CDR3 coding sequence is TGTGCCAGCAGCCCGGACAGGGCAAAGACCGGGGAGCTGTTTTTT. Translation: CASSPDRAKTGELFF. The full variable domain, completed using reference TRBV11-1 and TRBJ2-2, is EAEVAQSPRYKITEKSQAVAFWCDPISGHATLYWYRQILGQGPELLVQFQDESVVDDSQLPKDRFSAERLKGVDSTLKIQPAELGDSAMYLCASSPDRAKTGELFFGEGSRLTVL.

This sequence joins TRBV7-2 and TRBJ2-3; possible D gene TRBD2, 6 bases. The CDR3 has 15 residues. The germline gives CDR1 SGHTA, CDR2 FQGNSA. The ends were cut back, 5 bases at V and 2 bases at J, with 14 bases in the middle. CDR3 sequence: CASSPRDWLTDTQYF. The CDR3 nucleotides read TGTGCCAGCAGCCCACGGGACTGGCTCACAGATACGCAGTATTTT. Full variable domain (missing parts from reference TRBV7-2 and TRBJ2-3): GAGVSQSPSNKVTEKGKDVELRCDPISGHTALYWYRQSLGQGLEFLIYFQGNSAPDKSGLPSDRFSAERTGGSVSTLTIQRTQQEDSAVYLCASSPRDWLTDTQYFGPGTRLTVL.

The rearrangement uses TRBV28 and TRBJ2-7, with 7 bases that match TRBD2. This CDR3 is 13 amino acids long. Germline values: CDR1 MDHEN, CDR2 SYDVKM. Trimming at V came to 5 bases and at J to 7 bases, leaving 8 bases not matched to a gene. The CDR3 DNA reads TGTGCCAGCAGTCCAGCGGGGCCTTTGGAGCAGTACTTC. Its translation: CASSPAGPLEQYF.

A single count supports this clone. The rearrangement joins TRBV5-1 to TRBJ1-2, with D possibly TRBD1 on 5 matching bases. Germline lookup yields CDR1 SGHRS and CDR2 YFSETQ. V was cut by 1 base and J by 6 bases, with 10 bases left in between. The CDR3 totals 13 residues. CDR3 region: CASSLRWGDGYTF. CDR3 in DNA: TGCGCCAGCAGCTTGCGTTGGGGGGATGGCTACACCTTC.

V gene TRBV7-9 combines with J gene TRBJ1-2; a possible D gene is TRBD1 (6 bases). Trimming removed 5 bases at V and 2 bases at J, with 15 bases between. The length of the CDR3 is 15 residues. Germline V gives CDR1 SEHNR, CDR2 FQNEAQ (reference sequence). CDR3 sequence: CASSPQSGANYGYTF. CDR3 DNA sequence: TGTGCCAGCAGCCCCCAATCAGGGGCCAACTATGGCTACACCTTC.

The rearrangement joins TRBV30 to TRBJ1-5, with D possibly matching TRBD1 (5 bases). The V end lost 3 bases, the J end lost 4 bases, and 19 bases lay between the germline ends. The CDR3 totals 16 residues. Germline-derived CDR1 and CDR2 are GTSNPN and SVGIG (reference sequence). This CDR3 is CAWSYRGTVLNQPQHF. For the CDR3, the DNA is TGTGCCTGGAGCTATAGAGGGACTGTCTTAAATCAGCCCCAGCATTTT.

The rearrangement links TRBV7-2 to TRBJ2-1, with unresolved D. In germline, CDR1 is SGHTA, CDR2 FQGNSA. The CDR3 consists of 12 residues. V lost 2 bases and J 8 bases, leaving 7 bases between the germline ends. CDR3 sequence: CASSLTPHEQFF. DNA of the CDR3: TGTGCCAGCAGCTTAACTCCTCATGAGCAGTTCTTC.

This rearrangement joins TRBV2 to TRBJ2-2, with D maybe TRBD1 (6 bases). V lost 6 bases and J 0 bases, leaving 11 bases between the germline ends. This CDR3 is 15 amino acids long. Germline loops: CDR1 SNHLY, CDR2 FYNNEI. CDR3 residues: CASSQQGPNTGELFF. As DNA, the CDR3 is TGTGCCAGCAGCCAACAGGGCCCGAACACCGGGGAGCTGTTTTTT.

This chain joins TRBV7-3 and TRBJ2-1, with TRBD2 matching over 10 bases. This CDR3 has 16 amino acids. With 4 bases clipped from V and 1 base from J, the junction kept 4 bases outside the gene matches. Germline CDR1 and CDR2: SGHTA and FQGTGA. This chain's CDR3 is CASSSLAGGSYNEQFF. The CDR3 DNA reads as TGTGCCAGCAGCTCCTTAGCGGGAGGATCCTACAATGAGCAGTTCTTC.

The chain employs TRBV19 and TRBJ1-6; 9 bases line up with TRBD1. This CDR3 has 15 amino acids. V lost 4 bases and J lost 7; bases outside the gene matches: 5. CDR1 and CDR2 (germline): LNHDA, SQIVND (reference sequence). The CDR3 nucleotides are TGTGCCAGTAGTACCGACAGGGGGAACAATTCACCCCTCCACTTT. It encodes CASSTDRGNNSPLHF.

The V call is TRBV7-2, the J call TRBJ2-5, with D hard to call. The CDR3 runs 16 residues. V lost 0 bases to trimming and J lost 1 base, with 12 bases between them. Germline CDR1 is SGHTA and CDR2 is FQGNSA. The CDR3 sequence is CASSLALVSSQETQYF. CDR3 nucleotide sequence: TGTGCCAGCAGCTTAGCGCTGGTATCCAGCCAAGAGACCCAGTACTTC.

On this clone itself: One junction end does not reproduce the germline sequence, and a read error may be involved. The J gene is TRBJ1-2, the V gene TRBV13; a possible D gene is TRBD1 (6 bases). The germline gives CDR1 PRHDT, CDR2 FYEKMQ (reference sequence). This CDR3 has 13 amino acids. This CDR3 is CASSLGGASGYTF. Written as DNA, the CDR3 is TGTGCCAGCAGCCTAGGGGGGGCTTCGGGCTACACCTTC. The whole variable domain, remainder taken from reference TRBV13 and TRBJ1-2, is AAGVIQSPRHLIKEKRETATLKCYPIPRHDTVYWYQQGPGQDPQFLISFYEKMQSDKGSIPDRFSAQQFSDYHSELNMSSLELGDSALYFCASSLGGASGYTFGSGTRLTVV.